Listed below are T cell receptor beta chains from one sample, sequenced in a study of T cell repertoires in cytomegalovirus infection. TCRdb fed the reads into MiXCR, producing one record per CDR3 protein. The data contain 180,000 or so distinct CDR3 sequences, roughly 17% of them singletons. The sequenced material came from CD8+ T cells from PBMCs. These TCRs come from a human donor in good health (CMV status not recorded). Some clones in this sample may be carry-over from other donors' samples. Both conserved end residues are part of each CDR3. Each record gives: J gene, clone size, V gene, D gene, CDR3 DNA, CDR3 protein. The D gene is left open where the match is weak. Not every row has a clone size; where given, it reads once, few, many or a size class.

j_gene: TRBJ2-1; abundance: few; v_gene: TRBV6-4; d_gene: TRBD2; CDR3nt: TGTGCCAGCGCCTCTAGCGGGGGTGTCCGTGAGCAGTTCTTC; CDR3aa: CASASSGGVREQFF
j_gene: TRBJ2-6; abundance: -; v_gene: TRBV29-1; d_gene: -; CDR3nt: TGCAGCGTTGAAAGTCTCGAGGCAGTACTCTCTGGGGCCAACGTCCTGACTTTC; CDR3aa: CSVESLEAVLSGANVLTF
j_gene: TRBJ2-7; abundance: -; v_gene: TRBV2; d_gene: -; CDR3nt: TGTGCCAGCAGCGGACGGCTCTCCGAGCAGTACTTC; CDR3aa: CASSGRLSEQYF
j_gene: TRBJ2-7; abundance: few; v_gene: TRBV14; d_gene: -; CDR3nt: TGTGCCAGCAGTCCAGGGTCGGGCTCCTACGAGCAGTACTTC; CDR3aa: CASSPGSGSYEQYF
j_gene: TRBJ2-3; abundance: few; v_gene: TRBV18; d_gene: -; CDR3nt: TGTGCCAGCTCACTACAGAGTGCCACAGATACGCAGTATTTT; CDR3aa: CASSLQSATDTQYF
j_gene: TRBJ2-2; abundance: -; v_gene: TRBV7-2; d_gene: -; CDR3nt: TGTGCCAGCAGCTTGCCGCGCACCGGGGAGCTGTTTTTT; CDR3aa: CASSLPRTGELFF
j_gene: TRBJ2-3; abundance: -; v_gene: TRBV7-2; d_gene: TRBD2; CDR3nt: TGTGCCAGCAGCTCAGAACTAGCGGGGGGTTTAAATACGCAGTATTTT; CDR3aa: CASSSELAGGLNTQYF
j_gene: TRBJ2-7; abundance: -; v_gene: TRBV28; d_gene: -; CDR3nt: TGTGCCAGCAGCCCCTCGGTGATCTACGAGCAGTACTTC; CDR3aa: CASSPSVIYEQYF
j_gene: TRBJ2-7; abundance: -; v_gene: TRBV12-3/TRBV12-4; d_gene: -; CDR3nt: TGTGCCAGCAGTTTAGATCGCGAGCAGTACTTC; CDR3aa: CASSLDREQYF
j_gene: TRBJ2-7; abundance: once; v_gene: TRBV10-3; d_gene: -; CDR3nt: TGTGCCATCAGTGGGGCAGGGACCTCCTACGAGCAGTACTTC; CDR3aa: CAISGAGTSYEQYF
j_gene: TRBJ1-1; abundance: few; v_gene: TRBV4-2; d_gene: -; CDR3nt: TGTGCCAGCAGCCAAGATTGGCAGAACACTGAAGCTTTCTTT; CDR3aa: CASSQDWQNTEAFF
j_gene: TRBJ2-7; abundance: few; v_gene: TRBV5-6; d_gene: TRBD1; CDR3nt: TGTGCCAGCAGCTCGAGAAAGACAGGGGCCTACGAGCAGTACTTC; CDR3aa: CASSSRKTGAYEQYF
j_gene: TRBJ2-5; abundance: few; v_gene: TRBV28; d_gene: TRBD1; CDR3nt: TGTGCCAGCAAAGCCGGGACAGGGGACAGGGGGCAAGAGACCCAGTACTTC; CDR3aa: CASKAGTGDRGQETQYF
j_gene: TRBJ2-1; abundance: many; v_gene: TRBV7-2; d_gene: TRBD2; CDR3nt: TGTGCCAGCAGCTCGGGACTAGCGGGGGCAAATGAGCAGTTCTTC; CDR3aa: CASSSGLAGANEQFF
j_gene: TRBJ1-5; abundance: -; v_gene: TRBV2; d_gene: -; CDR3nt: TGTGCCAGCAGTGAAGGGGGATCCCTCCAGCCCCAGCATTTT; CDR3aa: CASSEGGSLQPQHF
j_gene: TRBJ2-5; abundance: few; v_gene: TRBV20-1; d_gene: TRBD1; CDR3nt: TGCAGTGCTAGAGATTTTCGTCCATTGGGACAGCAAGAGACCCAGTACTTC; CDR3aa: CSARDFRPLGQQETQYF
j_gene: TRBJ1-5; abundance: few; v_gene: TRBV27; d_gene: -; CDR3nt: TGTGCCAGCAGGGGCCCGTGGAATCAGCCCCAGCATTTT; CDR3aa: CASRGPWNQPQHF
j_gene: TRBJ2-7; abundance: -; v_gene: TRBV7-9; d_gene: TRBD2; CDR3nt: TGTGCCAGCAGCTTAGGAGCGGGGGACTCCTACGAGCAGTACTTC; CDR3aa: CASSLGAGDSYEQYF
j_gene: TRBJ1-1; abundance: -; v_gene: TRBV6-8; d_gene: -; CDR3nt: TGTGCCAGCAGTTACGCCAGCCCGTCTAACACTGAAGCTTTCTTT; CDR3aa: CASSYASPSNTEAFF
j_gene: TRBJ1-1; abundance: -; v_gene: TRBV6-1; d_gene: -; CDR3nt: TGTGCCAGCAGCCGCGGGGGTGAAGCTTTCTTT; CDR3aa: CASSRGGEAFF
j_gene: TRBJ2-3; abundance: few; v_gene: TRBV7-2; d_gene: TRBD2; CDR3nt: TGTGCCAGCAGCTTAGCCGCTAGCGGGGGTATAGATACGCAGTATTTT; CDR3aa: CASSLAASGGIDTQYF
j_gene: TRBJ1-2; abundance: -; v_gene: TRBV12-3/TRBV12-4; d_gene: TRBD1; CDR3nt: TGTGCCAGCAGTGACTACCCCCACGGACAGGGAGAGAATGGCTACACCTTC; CDR3aa: CASSDYPHGQGENGYTF
j_gene: TRBJ2-1; abundance: -; v_gene: TRBV12-3/TRBV12-4; d_gene: TRBD2; CDR3nt: TGTGCCAGCGAAGGGTGGCGGGGGGGGTCCTACAATGAGCAGTTCTTC; CDR3aa: CASEGWRGGSYNEQFF
j_gene: TRBJ2-3; abundance: -; v_gene: TRBV12-5; d_gene: -; CDR3nt: TGTGCTAGTGGTTTGGTACAGGCCACAGATACGCAGTATTTT; CDR3aa: CASGLVQATDTQYF
j_gene: TRBJ2-2; abundance: -; v_gene: TRBV27; d_gene: -; CDR3nt: TGTGCCAGCAGTTTACCCGGAGCAGGACTGTTTTTT; CDR3aa: CASSLPGAGLFF
j_gene: TRBJ1-2; abundance: few; v_gene: TRBV7-8; d_gene: -; CDR3nt: TGTGCCAGCAGCTCCGGCGGTCCCCCGCCCCACTATGGCTACACCTTC; CDR3aa: CASSSGGPPPHYGYTF
j_gene: TRBJ2-5; abundance: -; v_gene: TRBV14; d_gene: TRBD1; CDR3nt: TGTGCCAGCAGCCAAGCGTACAGGGGGCAGGAGACCCAGTACTTC; CDR3aa: CASSQAYRGQETQYF
j_gene: TRBJ1-5; abundance: -; v_gene: TRBV28; d_gene: -; CDR3nt: TGTGCCAGCAGTTTGTTGGCAGCCAATCAGCCCCAGCATTTT; CDR3aa: CASSLLAANQPQHF
j_gene: TRBJ1-1; abundance: -; v_gene: TRBV7-9; d_gene: -; CDR3nt: TGTGCCAGCAGCTTAGGATCCGTTGCTGAAGCTTTCTTT; CDR3aa: CASSLGSVAEAFF
j_gene: TRBJ1-1; abundance: -; v_gene: TRBV6-5; d_gene: TRBD1; CDR3nt: TGTGACAGCAGTTACAGGACAGGGCGAGAGGACACTGAAGCTTTCTTT; CDR3aa: CDSSYRTGREDTEAFF